Sequencing of this TCR beta chain was carried out in a study of cytomegalovirus exposure and HLA in healthy donors. Germline CDR1 SGDLS, CDR2 YYNGEE. J was trimmed by 3 bases and V by 0 bases; bases with no gene match: 0. The CDR3 is made up of 14 amino acids. Data came from immunoSEQ multiplex PCR; TCRdb stores just in-frame clones and leaves some out. The sample lists roughly 60,000 clones; roughly 96% were seen once. Material for sequencing was PBMCs. The chain is built from TRBV9 and TRBJ2-7, with TRBD2 matching 10 bases. The source of this sequence is a man aged 18 to 30 in good health and CMV-seronegative. The DNA for the CDR3 is TGTGCCAGCAGCGTAGGACTAGCGGGCTACGAGCAGTACTTC. Translating it yields CASSVGLAGYEQYF.